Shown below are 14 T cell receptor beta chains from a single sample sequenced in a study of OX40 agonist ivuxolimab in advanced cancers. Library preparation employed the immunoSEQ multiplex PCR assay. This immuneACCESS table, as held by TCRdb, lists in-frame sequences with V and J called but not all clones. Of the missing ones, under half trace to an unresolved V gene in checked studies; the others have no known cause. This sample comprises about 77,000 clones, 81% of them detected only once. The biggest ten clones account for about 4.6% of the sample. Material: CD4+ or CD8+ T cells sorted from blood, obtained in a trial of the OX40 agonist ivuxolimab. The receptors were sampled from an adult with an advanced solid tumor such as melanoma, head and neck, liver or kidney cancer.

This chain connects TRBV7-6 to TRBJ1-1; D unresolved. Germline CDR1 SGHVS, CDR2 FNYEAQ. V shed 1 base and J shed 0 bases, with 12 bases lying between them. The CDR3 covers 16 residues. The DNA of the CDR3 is TGTGCCAGCAGCTTAGAGATCGGACTTGTGAACACTGAAGCTTTCTTT. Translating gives CASSLEIGLVNTEAFF.

The DNA for the CDR3 is TGTGCCAGTAGTCTACTAGCGGGATCGGCAGATACGCAGTATTTT. Translated, it gives CASSLLAGSADTQYF. V gene TRBV19 combines with J gene TRBJ2-3; 10 bases line up with TRBD2. In germline, CDR1 is LNHDA, CDR2 SQIVND (reference sequence). The CDR3 extends over 15 amino acids. After removal of 5 bases from V and 4 bases from J, the junction contained 6 bases not matched to a gene.

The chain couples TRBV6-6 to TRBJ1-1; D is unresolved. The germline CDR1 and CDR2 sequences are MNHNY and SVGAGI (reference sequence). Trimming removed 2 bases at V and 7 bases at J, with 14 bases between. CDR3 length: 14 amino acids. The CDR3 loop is CASSYLSSGNEAFF. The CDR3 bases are TGTGCCAGCAGTTACCTCTCATCCGGGAATGAAGCTTTCTTT.

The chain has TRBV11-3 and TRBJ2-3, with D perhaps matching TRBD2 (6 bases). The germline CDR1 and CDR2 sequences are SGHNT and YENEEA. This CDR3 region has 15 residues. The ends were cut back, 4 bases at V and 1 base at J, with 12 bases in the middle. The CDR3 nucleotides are TGTGCCAGCAGCTCCACAGCGGGTGGCACAGATACGCAGTATTTT. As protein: CASSSTAGGTDTQYF.

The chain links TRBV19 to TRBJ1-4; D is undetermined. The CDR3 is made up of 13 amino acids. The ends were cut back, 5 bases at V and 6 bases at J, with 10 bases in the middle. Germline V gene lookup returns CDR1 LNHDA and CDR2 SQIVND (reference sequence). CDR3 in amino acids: CASSAQRDEKLFF. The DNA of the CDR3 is TGTGCCAGTAGTGCTCAGAGAGATGAAAAACTGTTTTTT.

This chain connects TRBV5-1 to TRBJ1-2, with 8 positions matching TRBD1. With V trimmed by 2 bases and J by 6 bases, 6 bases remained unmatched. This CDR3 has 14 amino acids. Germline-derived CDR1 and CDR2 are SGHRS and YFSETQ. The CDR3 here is CASSLRTTGDGYTF. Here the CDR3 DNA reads TGCGCCAGCAGCTTAAGAACGACAGGGGATGGCTACACCTTC.

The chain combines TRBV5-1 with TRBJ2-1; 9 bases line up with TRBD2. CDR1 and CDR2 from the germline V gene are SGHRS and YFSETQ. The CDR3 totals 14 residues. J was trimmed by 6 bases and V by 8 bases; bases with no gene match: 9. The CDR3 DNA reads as TGCGCCAGTGGGGAGGGACTAGCAATCAATGAGCAGTTCTTC. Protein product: CASGEGLAINEQFF.

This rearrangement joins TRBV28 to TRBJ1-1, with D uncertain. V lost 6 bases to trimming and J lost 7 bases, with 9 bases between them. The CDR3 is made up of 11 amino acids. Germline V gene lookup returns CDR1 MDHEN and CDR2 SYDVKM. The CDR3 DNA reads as TGTGCCAGCAGCTCCGGGCGTGAAGCTTTCTTT. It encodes CASSSGREAFF.

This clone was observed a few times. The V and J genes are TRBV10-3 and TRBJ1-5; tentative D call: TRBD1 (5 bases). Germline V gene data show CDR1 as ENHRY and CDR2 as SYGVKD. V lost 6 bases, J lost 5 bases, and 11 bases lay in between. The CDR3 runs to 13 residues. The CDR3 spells CAISQGGDQPQHF. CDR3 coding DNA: TGTGCCATCAGCCAGGGTGGAGATCAGCCCCAGCATTTT.

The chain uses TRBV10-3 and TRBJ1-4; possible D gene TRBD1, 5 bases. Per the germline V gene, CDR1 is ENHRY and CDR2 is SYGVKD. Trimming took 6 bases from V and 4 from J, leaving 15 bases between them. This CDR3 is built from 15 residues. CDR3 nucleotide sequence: TGTGCCATCAGCTCGCGGGACCAGAATAATGAAAAACTGTTTTTT. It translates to CAISSRDQNNEKLFF.

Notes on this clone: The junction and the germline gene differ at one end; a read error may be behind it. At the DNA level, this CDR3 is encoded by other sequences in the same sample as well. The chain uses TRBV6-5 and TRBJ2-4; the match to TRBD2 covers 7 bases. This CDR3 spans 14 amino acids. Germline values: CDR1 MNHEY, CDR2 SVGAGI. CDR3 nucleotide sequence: TGTGCCAGCAGTCGGACTAGTCGCTGGGGCATTCAGTATTTC. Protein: CASSRTSRWGIQYF.

CDR3: CASRPLAGGNNEQFF. The DNA of the CDR3 is TGTGCCAGCAGACCACTAGCGGGAGGTAACAATGAGCAGTTCTTC. V is TRBV6-5 and J is TRBJ2-1; 12 nucleotides align to TRBD2. Trimming cost V 6 bases and J 5 bases; bases outside gene matches: 5. The CDR3 is 15 amino acids. CDR1 is MNHEY, CDR2 SVGAGI, per germline.

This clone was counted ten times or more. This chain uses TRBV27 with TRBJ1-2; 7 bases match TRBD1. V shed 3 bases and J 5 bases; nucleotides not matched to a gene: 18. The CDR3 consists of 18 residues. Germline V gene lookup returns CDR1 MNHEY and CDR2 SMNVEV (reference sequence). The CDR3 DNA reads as TGTGCCAGCAGTTTCTACCCCAGCCCGGACAGGTGTAGGTATGGCTACACCTTC. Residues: CASSFYPSPDRCRYGYTF.

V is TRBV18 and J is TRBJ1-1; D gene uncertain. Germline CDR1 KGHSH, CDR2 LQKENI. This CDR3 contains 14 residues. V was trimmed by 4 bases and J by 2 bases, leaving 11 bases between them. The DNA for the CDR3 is TGTGCCAGCTCACAACGGCTGAAAAACACTGAAGCTTTCTTT. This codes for CASSQRLKNTEAFF. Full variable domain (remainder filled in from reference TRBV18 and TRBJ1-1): NAGVMQNPRHLVRRRGQEARLRCSPMKGHSHVYWYRQLPEEGLKFMVYLQKENIIDESGMPKERFSAEFPKEGPSILRIQQVVRGDSAAYFCASSQRLKNTEAFFGQGTRLTVV.